Listed below are T cell receptor beta chains from one sample, sequenced in a study of T cells in Graves' hyperthyroidism and ophthalmopathy. Each CDR3 protein gets one entry after TCRdb re-called the multiplex PCR reads with MiXCR. The data contain approximately 300,000 distinct CDR3 sequences, around 16% of them seen just once; the ten biggest clones take up around a third. Sequencing input: blood. Receptors were obtained from a man aged 25-40 years with Graves' hyperthyroidism. Each CDR3 is given with its conserved first and last residue. D genes are given only for firm matches. Clone sizes are given selectively: once, few, many, or a class where the clone is expanded.

abundance | len | j_gene | v_gene | d_gene | CDR3nt | CDR3aa
many | 18 | TRBJ2-6 | TRBV11-2 | NA | TGTGCCAGCAGCTTAGCGTGGCGGGAAGGACCTGGGGCCAACGTCCTGACTTTC | CASSLAWREGPGANVLTF
many | 14 | TRBJ1-3 | TRBV12-3/TRBV12-4 | NA | TGTGCCAGCAGTTTATCCCAGACTGGAAACACCATATATTTT | CASSLSQTGNTIYF
many | 11 | TRBJ1-1 | TRBV10-3 | NA | TGTGCCACCCTCGCGGACACTGAAGCTTTCTTT | CATLADTEAFF
many | 14 | TRBJ2-7 | TRBV19 | NA | TGTGCCAGTCGTTCCCGGGACCCAGCCTACGAGCAGTACTTC | CASRSRDPAYEQYF
NA | 15 | TRBJ2-1 | TRBV28 | NA | TGTGCCAGCAGTGTAGCAGGGGGAGGTTACAATGGGCAGTTCTTC | CASSVAGGGYNGQFF
NA | 14 | TRBJ2-2 | TRBV7-9 | NA | TGTGCCAGCAGCTTAAGACTCGGCACCGGGGAGCTGTTTTTT | CASSLRLGTGELFF
NA | 13 | TRBJ1-5 | TRBV6-2/TRBV6-3 | NA | TGTGCCAGTAAGACGGGGAGAGGTCAGCCCCAGCATTTT | CASKTGRGQPQHF
many | 14 | TRBJ2-5 | TRBV28 | TRBD1 | TGTGCCAGCAGTTCCCCGGACAGGAAGGAGACCCAGTACTTC | CASSSPDRKETQYF
NA | 13 | TRBJ1-6 | TRBV27 | NA | TGTGCCAGCACAAAAGGGGGTAATTCACCCCTCCACTTT | CASTKGGNSPLHF
NA | 15 | TRBJ2-7 | TRBV6-1 | NA | TGTGCCAGCAGTGAAAATGATTCCCGGGGGCCGAGGCAGTACTTC | CASSENDSRGPRQYF
many | 14 | TRBJ1-1 | TRBV10-3 | NA | TGTGCCATCAGGTTACAGGTTTACGGCACTGAAGCTTTCTTT | CAIRLQVYGTEAFF
many | 15 | TRBJ1-3 | TRBV28 | TRBD1 | TGTGCCAGCAGTTTGCAGGGGGCTCACGGAAACACCATATATTTT | CASSLQGAHGNTIYF
many | 14 | TRBJ2-7 | TRBV10-3 | TRBD2 | TGTGCCATCAGTACCAGACTAGCGGTCTACGAGCAGTACTTC | CAISTRLAVYEQYF
few | 13 | TRBJ1-5 | TRBV2 | NA | TGTGCCAGCAGTGGGGGGCGCGGTCAGCCCCAGCATTTT | CASSGGRGQPQHF
many | 13 | TRBJ1-2 | TRBV3-1 | TRBD1 | TGTGCCAGCAGCCAAGTCAGGGGGGGTGGCTACACCTTC | CASSQVRGGGYTF
few | 13 | TRBJ2-1 | TRBV24-1 | NA | TGTGCCACCAGTGACCCCCTTGGGAATGAGCAGTTCTTC | CATSDPLGNEQFF
NA | 16 | TRBJ2-3 | TRBV19 | TRBD2 | TGTGCCAGTAGTACCCGACTAGCGGGAGCCACAGATACGCAGTATTTT | CASSTRLAGATDTQYF
few | 15 | TRBJ2-1 | TRBV7-3 | TRBD2 | TGTGCCAGCAGCTTAAAAGGACTAGCGGGATATGAGCAGTTCTTC | CASSLKGLAGYEQFF
many | 17 | TRBJ2-2 | TRBV3-1 | NA | TGTGCCAGCAGCCAAGTGGCGACGGGACCAAACACCGGGGAGCTGTTTTTT | CASSQVATGPNTGELFF
NA | 13 | TRBJ1-3 | TRBV2 | NA | TGTGCCAGCTCTCAGAGCTCTGGAAACACCATATATTTT | CASSQSSGNTIYF
few | 15 | TRBJ1-5 | TRBV30 | TRBD1 | TGTGCCTGGAGTGAGGGCAGGGGGTTCAATCAGCCCCAGCATTTT | CAWSEGRGFNQPQHF
NA | 15 | TRBJ2-1 | TRBV20-1 | TRBD1 | TGCAGTGCTAGAGATAGGGGGCGCAGGGCGAATGAGCAGTTCTTC | CSARDRGRRANEQFF
few | 14 | TRBJ2-5 | TRBV27 | TRBD1 | TGTGCCAGCAGTAGGACAGGGGCTGTAGAGACCCAGTACTTC | CASSRTGAVETQYF
many | 16 | TRBJ2-1 | TRBV5-1 | TRBD2 | TGCGCCAGCAGCGGCCTCGGGACTAGCGGTTACAATGAGCAGTTCTTC | CASSGLGTSGYNEQFF
many | 16 | TRBJ2-3 | TRBV28 | TRBD1 | TGTGCCAGCAGTCCAGCCGGGACAGGGGGTTTGAATACGCAGTATTTT | CASSPAGTGGLNTQYF
NA | 15 | TRBJ2-1 | TRBV28 | NA | TGTGCCAGCAGTTTAGCGGGGGCAGCATACAATGAGCAGTTCTTC | CASSLAGAAYNEQFF
many | 13 | TRBJ2-3 | TRBV3-1 | TRBD2 | TGTGCCAGCAGCAGCCGGACTAGTCACACGCAGTATTTT | CASSSRTSHTQYF
many | 15 | TRBJ1-1 | TRBV3-1 | TRBD1 | TGTGCCAGCAGCCTTCCGTCAGGGGGATTCACTGAAGCTTTCTTT | CASSLPSGGFTEAFF
NA | 15 | TRBJ2-5 | TRBV29-1 | NA | TGCAGCGTCAGGCTCGAAGCCTTTCGCGAAGAGACCCAGTACTTC | CSVRLEAFREETQYF
NA | 15 | TRBJ2-1 | TRBV5-1 | NA | TGCGCCAGCAGCTTCATTCCGGGAGAGAACAATGAGCAGTTCTTC | CASSFIPGENNEQFF
many | 16 | TRBJ1-1 | TRBV12-3/TRBV12-4 | NA | TGTGCCAGCAGTTTAGCGCGGGGGGAGGGGGGCGCTGAAGCTTTCTTT | CASSLARGEGGAEAFF
many | 15 | TRBJ1-1 | TRBV3-1 | TRBD1 | TGTGCCAGCAGCCAAGATAGGGCAGGGGGAACTGAAGCTTTCTTT | CASSQDRAGGTEAFF
many | 13 | TRBJ2-7 | TRBV4-1 | NA | TGCGCCAGCAGCCAAGACGCGTTCCTCGAGCAGTACTTC | CASSQDAFLEQYF
many | 17 | TRBJ1-1 | TRBV27 | TRBD1 | TGTGCCAGCAGTTTTTTTTCCTCACAGGGGAGATGGACTGAAGCTTTCTTT | CASSFFSSQGRWTEAFF
many | 12 | TRBJ2-7 | TRBV20-1 | NA | TGCAGTGCTAGTGACAGCTCCTACGAGCAGTACTTC | CSASDSSYEQYF
many | 12 | TRBJ2-1 | TRBV5-1 | NA | TGCGCCAGCAGGGCCCAGTGGAATGAGCAGTTCTTC | CASRAQWNEQFF
NA | 14 | TRBJ2-5 | TRBV20-1 | TRBD2 | TGCAGTGCTAAAAGGGGCGGGAGTAAAGAGACCCAGTACTTC | CSAKRGGSKETQYF
many | 15 | TRBJ1-3 | TRBV3-1 | NA | TGTGCCAGCAGCCAAGGAGCAGGAGGAGGAAACACCATATATTTT | CASSQGAGGGNTIYF
NA | 20 | TRBJ2-3 | TRBV12-3/TRBV12-4 | TRBD2 | TGTGCCAGCAGTCCGGGGACTAGCGGGGTCCTTATTACTTATACAGATACGCAGTATTTT | CASSPGTSGVLITYTDTQYF
many | 16 | TRBJ2-3 | TRBV5-1 | NA | TGCGCCAGCAGCCGCTGGGGACAATCAAGGACAGATACGCAGTATTTT | CASSRWGQSRTDTQYF
NA | 15 | TRBJ2-5 | TRBV18 | TRBD2 | TGTGCCAGCTCACCAGGCGGGAGGGTCCAAGAGACCCAGTACTTC | CASSPGGRVQETQYF
many | 14 | TRBJ1-1 | TRBV12-3/TRBV12-4 | NA | TGTGCCAGCAGTTCGCAACAGGGGAACACTGAAGCTTTCTTT | CASSSQQGNTEAFF
many | 15 | TRBJ2-5 | TRBV2 | NA | TGTGCCAGCAGTGTGCATCCGCGGGCAAAAGAGACCCAGTACTTC | CASSVHPRAKETQYF
NA | 20 | TRBJ2-3 | TRBV6-1 | NA | TGTGCCAGCAAGGCAGATTTCATTTCTGCAAGGCTGGGGTCCACAGATACGCAGTATTTT | CASKADFISARLGSTDTQYF
many | 15 | TRBJ2-7 | TRBV12-3/TRBV12-4 | NA | TGTGCCAGCAGTTTAGCTTCGGGTTTCTCCTACGAGCAGTACTTC | CASSLASGFSYEQYF
NA | 15 | TRBJ1-4 | TRBV30 | TRBD1 | TGTGCCTGGAGTGTACGGGACAGGGGGGTTGAAAAACTGTTTTTT | CAWSVRDRGVEKLFF
NA | 16 | TRBJ2-1 | TRBV7-2 | TRBD1 | TGTGCCAGCAGCTTAGAGGACAGGGGTTCGTACAATGAGCAGTTCTTC | CASSLEDRGSYNEQFF